This T cell receptor beta chain derives from a study of graft-versus-host responses after intestinal transplantation. Study-level background: All recipients were given anti-thymocyte globulin induction, and tacrolimus and steroids were then administered for around three years. Study-wide findings and caveats: Among circulating GvH clones, peak levels were associated with early post-transplant declines in HvG clones. Investigators detected GvH clones in recipient marrow, with some emerging earlier in ileum or blood.

Note on this clone: What it binds is not known.

Only in-frame clones appear in the TCRdb table, and some are missing; sequencing was by immunoSEQ multiplex PCR. Among approximately 94,000 clones listed, 87% were seen once. Germline V gene data show CDR1 as SSHAT and CDR2 as FNYEAQ (reference sequence). CDR3 size: 15 residues. V gave up 6 bases and J gave up 4 bases, with 16 bases separating them. This rearrangement joins TRBV7-7 to TRBJ2-1, with D tentatively TRBD1 (6 bases). Sequenced material: unstimulated CD4+ T cells sorted from spleen or lymph node cells, taken before transplant. This TCR came from a human donor who was the organ donor for an intestinal transplant. The CDR3 coding sequence is TGTGCCAGCAGAAAAAACAGGGTATTATACAATGAGCAGTTCTTC. It translates to CASRKNRVLYNEQFF.